This T cell receptor beta chain was documented in a study of control samples from healthy donors and cancer patients. V was trimmed by 3 bases and J by 2 bases, leaving 8 bases between them. Germline V CDR1 and CDR2: LGHNT, FRNRAP. This CDR3 contains 14 residues. Sequencing was performed with immunoSEQ multiplex PCR; in TCRdb, only in-frame clones are kept and a portion is missing. The data show 70,000 or so clones, nearly 85% seen once. This clonotype was obtained from a man aged 50-60 years in good health. The gene calls are TRBV12-5 and TRBJ2-1; D unresolved. What was sequenced was blood. The CDR3 sequence is CASGFSWPYNEQFF. The CDR3, as DNA: TGTGCTAGTGGTTTCTCCTGGCCCTACAATGAGCAGTTCTTC.